This T cell receptor beta chain was captured by sequencing in a study of graft-versus-host responses after intestinal transplantation. Turning to the study itself: Each patient got anti-thymocyte globulin induction, then tacrolimus and steroids for about 3 years.

Generated by immunoSEQ multiplex PCR, the TCRdb table keeps only in-frame clones and is missing some. The table records 130,000 or so clones, approximately 91% of them present only once. The CDR3 is 11 residues long. Trimming removed 3 bases at V and 6 bases at J, with 3 bases between. Germline lookup yields CDR1 KGHSH and CDR2 LQKENI. Worth noting for this clone: Its specificity is unknown.

Sequencing was performed on unstimulated CD4+ T cells sorted from spleen or lymph node cells, taken before intestinal transplant. This clonotype was sampled from a human donor who received an intestinal transplant. The V call is TRBV18, the J call TRBJ2-1, with D unresolved. The CDR3 sequence: CASSPLNEQFF. The CDR3 DNA is TGTGCCAGCTCACCTCTCAATGAGCAGTTCTTC.